Shown below are 3 T cell receptor beta chains from a single sample sequenced in a study of blood T cell repertoires in COVID-19. Some clones are missing from TCRdb's copy, which holds only in-frame ones; the method was immunoSEQ multiplex PCR. The sample includes around 40,000 clones, almost 80% of them seen just once. The specimen sequenced was peripheral blood. The receptors stem from an elderly woman with acute or convalescent COVID-19.

The J gene is TRBJ2-5, the V gene TRBV6-2 or TRBV6-3; TRBD1 is a possible D gene (6 bases). Germline V gene lookup returns CDR1 MNHEY and CDR2 SVGEGT. V was cut by 6 bases and J by 5 bases, with 19 bases left in between. This CDR3 is 15 amino acids long. The CDR3 bases are TGTGCCAGCAGCCAAAGGAGAGGGGGTCGGGAGACCCAGTACTTC. Protein sequence: CASSQRRGGRETQYF.

This clone was counted only a few times. The gene calls are TRBV30 and TRBJ1-3, with unresolved D. The CDR3 is made up of 13 amino acids. The V gene's germline CDR1 is GTSNPN and CDR2 SVGIG (reference sequence). The ends were cut back, 2 bases at V and 0 bases at J, with 5 bases in the middle. The CDR3 DNA reads TGTGCCTGGAGTCGCGACTCTGGAAACACCATATATTTT. As protein: CAWSRDSGNTIYF.

The chain has TRBV7-2 and TRBJ1-1; no clear D gene. This CDR3 contains 14 residues. CDR1 SGHTA and CDR2 FQGNSA come from the germline V gene. The V gene lost 0 bases and the J gene lost 4 bases, with 9 bases spanning the gap. CDR3: CASSLAGRGTEAFF. CDR3 DNA: TGTGCCAGCAGCTTAGCAGGTCGGGGCACTGAAGCTTTCTTT.